A selection of T cell receptor beta chains follows, all from one sample in a study of control samples from healthy donors and cancer patients. Clones were sequenced by immunoSEQ multiplex PCR, and TCRdb holds only the in-frame ones, with some missing. The table shows about 150,000 clones, with around 96% occurring only once. The sequencing sample was made of blood. The origin of the receptors is a man aged 40-50 years in good health. CDR3s include the opening cysteine and the closing phenylalanine or tryptophan. Only some rows state a clone size, as once, few, many or a class for expanded clones.

J gene	clone size	V gene	CDR3 protein
TRBJ2-1	-	TRBV11-2	CASSLGGPNGEQFF
TRBJ1-1	-	TRBV19	CASSPSWGRGTEAFF
TRBJ1-4	-	TRBV6-5	CASSRRGGEKLFF
TRBJ2-3	-	TRBV6-5	CASSTRSTSTDTQYF
TRBJ1-4	-	TRBV18	CASSLQGFEGKLFF
TRBJ1-1	-	TRBV19	CASMVTGYQTEAFF
TRBJ1-1	-	TRBV25-1	CASSERWGLEAFF
TRBJ2-7	-	TRBV7-2	CASSLVGPGYEQYF
TRBJ1-1	-	TRBV5-4	CASREYGGGTEAFF
TRBJ2-7	-	TRBV11-2	CASTRGPGEQYF
TRBJ1-6	-	TRBV18	CASSPGPGGNSPLHF
TRBJ1-2	-	TRBV30	CAWSPGDVHGYTF
TRBJ2-2	-	TRBV4-1	CASSRGAGNTGELFF
TRBJ1-1	-	TRBV6-5	CASKTHLDTEAFF
TRBJ1-4	-	TRBV19	CASSLPGQGRRGEKLFF
TRBJ2-7	once	TRBV4-1	CASSRLRYRF
TRBJ1-2	-	TRBV27	CASSALGDYGYTF